The T cell receptor (beta chain) described here comes from a study of T cells expressing NK-cell markers. Overall study: All TCR beta repertoires analysed originated from sorted CD3+CD56+NKG2C+, CD3+CD56+NKG2C- and CD3+CD56-NKG2C+ T cells.

TCRdb derives one entry per CDR3 protein from the 5' RACE reads, leaving out DNA. The sample holds about 550,000 distinct CDR3 sequences. The length of the CDR3 is 13 residues. Germline CDR1 SGHRS, CDR2 YFSETQ. The J gene is TRBJ2-5, the V gene TRBV5-1; TCRdb picks TRBD1, but there is no DNA to check that call. This TCR came from a man aged 18 to 35 in good health. The sample was blood T cells: a sorted CD56 or NKG2C T cell subset, CD4+ or CD8+ T cells, or bulk PBMC T cells (not recorded which). CDR3 in amino acids: CASSRGGAETQYF.